These T cell receptor beta chains were read from a single sample in a study of graft-versus-host responses after intestinal transplantation. The antigens these receptors bind are not known. Sequencing was performed with immunoSEQ multiplex PCR; in TCRdb, only in-frame clones are kept and a portion is missing. The data contain about 47,000 clones, 85% to 95% of them singletons. The source was unstimulated CD8+ T cells sorted from spleen or lymph node cells, collected before transplant. These receptors all come from a human donor who was the organ donor for an intestinal transplant. Both conserved end residues are part of each CDR3. A D gene is named only where the DNA matches it firmly. Not every row has a clone size; where given, it reads once, few, many or a size class.

TRBV27	TRBJ1-4	-	-	TGTGCCAGCAGTTTAAGGGGTAATGAAAAACTGTTTTTT	CASSLRGNEKLFF
TRBV28	TRBJ1-5	TRBD1	-	TGTGCCAGCAGTACCCACCCGGGACAGGTCGTCCGTAGCAATCAGCCCCAGCATTTT	CASSTHPGQVVRSNQPQHF
TRBV27	TRBJ1-2	TRBD1	once	TGTGCCAGCACCTTCACAGGGGGACATTTCAATGGCTACACCTTC	CASTFTGGHFNGYTF
TRBV7-3	TRBJ2-1	TRBD1	-	TGTGCCAGCAGCCAGGGACAGGGGACTAACAATGAGCAGTTCTTC	CASSQGQGTNNEQFF
TRBV5-4	TRBJ1-1	-	-	TGTGCCAGCAGCTTCCCAGGGGAGACTGAAGCTTTCTTT	CASSFPGETEAFF
TRBV4-3	TRBJ1-5	-	-	TGCGCCAGCAGCCAAGGGCCTTACGAGACCCTTAGCAATCAGCCCCAGCATTTT	CASSQGPYETLSNQPQHF
TRBV6-6	TRBJ1-2	-	-	TGTGCCAGCAGAACACAGGGCGCCCTTTGGGGCTACACCTTC	CASRTQGALWGYTF
TRBV30	TRBJ2-2	-	-	TGTGCCTGGAGTGTACAGAACACCGGGGAGCTGTTTTTT	CAWSVQNTGELFF
TRBV7-9	TRBJ2-7	TRBD2	-	TGTGCCAGCAGCTTAGGGACTAGCGGGGGCAACTACGAGCAGTACTTC	CASSLGTSGGNYEQYF
TRBV18	TRBJ1-5	-	-	TGTGCCAGCTCACCATATAGTTGGGTAGACAGTAGTGTCGATCAGCCCCAGCATTTT	CASSPYSWVDSSVDQPQHF
TRBV27	TRBJ2-7	-	once	TGTGCCAGCAGTTTATCCCGACAGTCCTACGAGCAGTACTTC	CASSLSRQSYEQYF
TRBV30	TRBJ1-5	TRBD1	-	TGTGCCTGGAGTGTACGGACAGGGGGCAATCAGCCCCAGCATTTT	CAWSVRTGGNQPQHF
TRBV18	TRBJ2-6	-	-	TGTGCCAGCTCACAAGGACGACCGGACTCTGGGGCCAACGTCCTGACTTTC	CASSQGRPDSGANVLTF
TRBV2	TRBJ1-6	TRBD1	-	TGTGCCAGCAGTGCGGGACAGGGGTATAATTCACCCCTCCACTTT	CASSAGQGYNSPLHF
TRBV6-1	TRBJ1-1	-	-	TGTGCCAGCAAAATCATCTCACAGTGGAACACTGAAGCTTTCTTT	CASKIISQWNTEAFF
TRBV7-9	TRBJ2-3	-	-	TGTGCCAGCAGCTCATCCACGCCGAGGGGGAGATGGACAGATACGCAGTATTTT	CASSSSTPRGRWTDTQYF
TRBV7-3	TRBJ1-1	-	-	TGTGCCAGCAGCTTGACAGGAGGGGGTGAAGCTTTCTTT	CASSLTGGGEAFF
TRBV7-9	TRBJ1-1	-	-	TGTGCCAGCAGCTTGGGGCAGAACACTGAAGCTTTCTTT	CASSLGQNTEAFF
TRBV28	TRBJ2-6	TRBD2	-	TGTGCCAGCAGTTTTCGGGAGGGGCCCGTTGCTGGGGCCAACGTCCTGACTTTC	CASSFREGPVAGANVLTF
TRBV6-6	TRBJ2-3	-	once	TGTGCCAGCAGGGAACTAGGTTGGGATACGCAGTATTTT	CASRELGWDTQYF
TRBV21-1	TRBJ1-6	-	-	TGTGCCAGCCCTATCGGGATAACCCCTCATAATTCACCCCTCCACTTT	CASPIGITPHNSPLHF
TRBV7-6	TRBJ1-3	-	-	TGTGCCAGCAGCCCCGGTCGGTCACCTGGAAACACCATATATTTT	CASSPGRSPGNTIYF
TRBV6-1	TRBJ1-3	-	-	TGTGCCGGGGACTCTGGAAACACCATATATTTT	CAGDSGNTIYF
TRBV19	TRBJ2-7	-	-	TGTGCCAGTAGTAATGAACTCGCCTACGAGCAGTACTTC	CASSNELAYEQYF
TRBV9	TRBJ2-3	TRBD2	-	TGTGCCAGCAGCGGATTTAGCGGGGGGGCCGGCACAGATACGCAGTATTTT	CASSGFSGGAGTDTQYF
TRBV7-2	TRBJ2-7	TRBD1	-	TGTGCCAGCAGCTACTCGACAGGGCCCTACGAGCAGTACTTC	CASSYSTGPYEQYF
TRBV5-5	TRBJ1-2	TRBD1	-	TGTGCCAGCAGCTTGGCCCCTGGACAGGGAGGAGGCTACACCTTC	CASSLAPGQGGGYTF
TRBV10-1	TRBJ1-1	-	-	TGCGCCAGCAGTGAGTCAACAGGACCTAAGGCGAACACTGAAGCTTTCTTT	CASSESTGPKANTEAFF
TRBV28	TRBJ2-1	TRBD2	-	TGTGCCAGCAGTCCGGGACTAGCGGGGTTTAATGAGCAGTTCTTC	CASSPGLAGFNEQFF
TRBV7-9	TRBJ1-4	-	once	TGTGCCAGCAGCTTAGATGGGATAGTTGAAAAACTGTTTTTT	CASSLDGIVEKLFF
TRBV6-1	TRBJ1-2	-	-	TGTGCCAGCAGTGATTTTCGTTATGGCTACACCTTC	CASSDFRYGYTF
TRBV10-3	TRBJ2-1	-	-	TGTGCCATCAGTGATGGGGATGAGCAGTTCTTC	CAISDGDEQFF
TRBV7-9	TRBJ1-4	TRBD1	-	TGTGCCAGCAGCCCCATACCAGGGGGTCTGGGTGAAAAACTGTTTTTT	CASSPIPGGLGEKLFF
TRBV2	TRBJ1-5	-	-	TGTGCCAGCAGTGTCGACGCCTACCCCCAGCATTTT	CASSVDAYPQHF
TRBV10-2	TRBJ1-4	-	-	TGCGCCAGCAGTGGAGAAAGTAGATCTAATGAAAAACTGTTTTTT	CASSGESRSNEKLFF
TRBV5-4	TRBJ1-1	-	-	TGTGCCAGCAGCTTGTACGCTGAAGCTTTCTTT	CASSLYAEAFF